This TCR beta chain was sequenced during a study of blood T cell repertoires in COVID-19. Study information: In each case, the material was cDNA or gDNA derived from T cells, B-cell-depleted T cells, or PBMCs.

V gave up 0 bases and J gave up 1 base, with 19 bases separating them. Germline CDR1 and CDR2: MNHEY and SVGEGT. The CDR3 length is 19 residues. TCRdb's table, derived via immunoSEQ multiplex PCR, lists solely in-frame clones and lacks some. The sample has about 240,000 clones; roughly four fifths are singletons. This receptor was taken from a woman between 18 and 29 years old with acute or convalescent COVID-19. This rearrangement joins TRBV6-2 or TRBV6-3 to TRBJ1-5; maybe TRBD1 (5 bases). The sequenced sample was peripheral blood. This CDR3 is CASSYSLRGVRWSNQPQHF. CDR3 DNA sequence: TGTGCCAGCAGTTACTCCCTTCGGGGGGTGCGGTGGAGCAATCAGCCCCAGCATTTT.